Included here is one TCR beta chain sequence, with context. Its cognate antigen is unknown. The data were taken from a study of radiation and T cells in renal cell carcinoma. Study-wide findings and caveats: In blood, top tumor clones expanded by 2 weeks, shrinking by 4.

Germline V gene data show CDR1 as MNHEY and CDR2 as SMNVEV (reference sequence). V gave up 2 bases and J gave up 2 bases, with 10 bases separating them. This CDR3 has 15 amino acids. Indicated time point: blood 4 weeks post-SBRT, at nephrectomy. Described treatment: 15 Gy SBRT to primary tumor, nephrectomy 4 weeks later. The method was immunoSEQ multiplex PCR; TCRdb's version includes in-frame clones alone and lacks a portion of them. The sample has around 99,000 clones, around 84% seen once. The sequencing here drew on blood, taken from a patient whose treatment included radiotherapy and nephrectomy. This receptor was identified in a man aged 55 to 70 with renal cell carcinoma. This rearrangement joins TRBV27 to TRBJ2-1, with D possibly TRBD1 on 5 matching bases. In DNA form, the CDR3 reads TGTGCCAGCAGTTTAGTACAGGTCACCTACAATGAGCAGTTCTTC. Residues: CASSLVQVTYNEQFF.